One sample yielded the 8 T cell receptor beta chains listed below, sequenced in a study of early T cells in non-severe SARS-CoV-2 infection. A single record per CDR3 protein comes from TCRdb applying MiXCR to the 5' RACE reads. The sample holds around 70,000 distinct CDR3 sequences; about a tenth are singletons and the top ten take around a sixth. The sample consisted of whole blood, taken at baseline. These receptors were obtained from an adult who was a healthcare worker with PCR-confirmed SARS-CoV-2 infection or an uninfected control (not recorded which).

The chain links TRBV5-5 to TRBJ2-7; D is unresolved. The CDR3 covers 15 residues. Germline CDR1 SGHKS, CDR2 YYEKEE (reference sequence). V dropped 0 bases and J dropped 4 bases, with 14 bases sitting between them. The CDR3 spells CASSLVALERYEQYF. Here the CDR3 DNA reads TGTGCCAGCAGCTTGGTGGCACTCGAACGTTACGAGCAGTACTTC.

This chain joins TRBV6-5 and TRBJ1-1; D is uncertain. The V gene lost 5 bases and the J gene lost 4 bases, with 11 bases spanning the gap. Per the germline V gene, CDR1 is MNHEY and CDR2 is SVGAGI. The CDR3 length is 13 residues. CDR3 protein: CASSIPLGTEAFF. In DNA, the CDR3 is TGTGCCAGCAGTATACCGCTGGGCACTGAAGCTTTCTTT.

This clonotype came up many times. This chain uses TRBV20-1 with TRBJ1-3; D is unresolved. The CDR3 length is 14 residues. The germline V gene has CDR1 DFQATT and CDR2 SNEGSKA (reference sequence). The V end was cut by 0 bases, the J end by 0 bases, with 6 bases between. The CDR3 nucleotides are TGCAGTGCTAGAGATGGGAGCTCTGGAAACACCATATATTTT. Amino acids: CSARDGSSGNTIYF.

Only a few counts were recorded for this clonotype. The chain employs TRBV29-1 and TRBJ2-7; 7 positions match TRBD1. The V segment lost 4 bases and the J segment 4 bases; nucleotides outside the gene matches: 4. In germline, CDR1 is SQVTM, CDR2 ANQGSEA. The CDR3 is 12 residues long. The CDR3 loop reads CSVGVRGYEQYF. CDR3 coding DNA: TGCAGCGTTGGGGTCAGGGGGTACGAGCAGTACTTC.

This clonotype was detected ten times or more. V gene TRBV6-6 combines with J gene TRBJ2-3, with TRBD2 matching over 7 bases. With V trimmed by 5 bases and J by 5 bases, 7 bases remained unmatched. CDR3 length equals 14 residues. CDR1 is MNHNY and CDR2 is SVGAGI in the germline V gene (reference sequence). CDR3 nucleotide sequence: TGTGCCAGCAGTAATAGCGGGCCGGAAGATACGCAGTATTTT. It is translated as CASSNSGPEDTQYF.

Only a few counts were recorded for this clonotype. This chain connects TRBV27 to TRBJ2-3; D is uncertain. The CDR3 runs 14 residues. V was clipped by 2 bases and J by 5 bases, with 11 bases between them. Germline V gene data show CDR1 as MNHEY and CDR2 as SMNVEV (reference sequence). DNA for the CDR3: TGTGCCAGCAGTTTAGTTGGACCCGGAGATACGCAGTATTTT. Translating gives CASSLVGPGDTQYF.

This clonotype turned up a few times. The rearrangement joins TRBV12-3 or TRBV12-4 to TRBJ2-2; D might be TRBD2 (5 bases). This CDR3 contains 14 residues. V shed 3 bases and J shed 4 bases, with 9 bases lying between them. The CDR3 region has the DNA TGTGCCAGCAGTTTCGGGGATACCACCGGGGAGCTGTTTTTT. Protein: CASSFGDTTGELFF.

This clonotype was recorded many times. The genes are TRBV6-5 and TRBJ2-5; D not resolved. This CDR3 spans 12 amino acids. Trimming took off 6 bases at V and 4 bases at J, with 9 bases between the two ends. The V gene's germline CDR1 is MNHEY and CDR2 SVGAGI. DNA of the CDR3: TGTGCCAGCAGCCCCCGCGGAGAGACCCAGTACTTC. Amino acids: CASSPRGETQYF.